What follows is one TCR beta chain and its context. The primer mix had 60 Vbeta and 13 Jbeta primers. Sequencing used immunoSEQ multiplex PCR; TCRdb keeps in-frame clones, though not all of them. The sample yields 200,000 to 250,000 clones, about 83% seen once. The CDR3 is 13 amino acids. The germline gives CDR1 MGHRA, CDR2 YSYEKL. V shed 1 base and J 8 bases; nucleotides not matched to a gene: 4. This sample was included in a study of cytomegalovirus exposure and HLA in healthy donors. Study-level information: Assignment to the Caucasian-associated ancestry cluster applied to around four fifths of the approximately 420 genotyped donors.

This TCR came from a girl aged 10 to 17 in good health and CMV-seronegative. The chain employs TRBV4-1 and TRBJ1-2, with 7 bases aligning to TRBD1. The sequencing input was PBMCs. Here the CDR3 reads CASSQVTGDGYTF. CDR3 bases: TGCGCCAGCAGCCAAGTCACAGGGGACGGCTACACCTTC.